This T cell receptor (beta chain) originates from a study of regulatory T cells in long-lasting Graves disease. Overall study findings and caveats: New patients shared roughly 980 public clonotypes, fewer than the 2,500 to 3,500 shared by persistent patients. Patients with persistent Graves' had lower TCR diversity than newly diagnosed patients.

Stated time point: newly diagnosed GD, antithyroid drugs for less than 3 months. PBMC RNA was the source of the TCR library. Of note for this clonotype: The antigen remains undetermined. This sequence is one base from a far larger clone and is likely a read error.

Combining iRepertoire HTBI primers with Arm-PCR of CDR3 regions, the authors built TCR beta libraries. TCRdb fed the multiplex PCR reads into MiXCR, producing one record per CDR3 protein. The sample records around 250,000 distinct CDR3 sequences, around 18% being singletons. The CDR3 length is 16 residues. Germline V lookup: CDR1 SGDLS, CDR2 YYNGEE. The same specimen was also included in a second study, on T cells in Graves' hyperthyroidism and ophthalmopathy. That work contributes: Among thyroid clonotypes expanded above 0.001, most also appeared in blood.

This TCR derives from a woman aged 30 to 39 with Graves disease. The sample here was peripheral blood mononuclear cells (PBMCs), taken at new diagnosis, from a patient treated with antithyroid drugs. The chain employs TRBV9 and TRBJ2-7; a possible D gene is TRBD2 (7 bases). The end of the DNA is better explained by TRBJ2-1, so the J call may be wrong. CDR3 region: CASSEGVRGGSGGQFF. As DNA, the CDR3 is TGTGCCAGCAGCGAGGGGGTTAGGGGAGGTTCGGGAGGGCAGTTCTTC.